Below, one T cell receptor (beta chain) is given with its context. Then a second PCR, running roughly 7 to 11 cycles, was carried out with a sample-barcoded 5' primer and a J-beta primer mix. Each CDR3 protein is one row after TCRdb ran MiXCR on the 5' RACE reads. Altogether 1.5 million to 1.8 million distinct CDR3 sequences are present, roughly 43% being singletons, with the ten largest covering more than 4%. This sample was taken from a study of blood T cells in healthy people across ages. Between the trimmed V and J ends, which lost 0 bases and 5 bases, there was a span of 14 bases. The CDR3 is 15 amino acids. Germline V gene data show CDR1 as SGHRS and CDR2 as YFSETQ.

The chain links TRBV5-1 to TRBJ1-2; D is uncertain. This sequence was found in a woman aged 18 to 35 in good health. The sample consisted of blood. CDR3 nucleotide sequence: TGCGCCAGCAGCTTGGCCTCGGCTAGGGTTTATGGCTACACCTTC. This sequence encodes CASSLASARVYGYTF.